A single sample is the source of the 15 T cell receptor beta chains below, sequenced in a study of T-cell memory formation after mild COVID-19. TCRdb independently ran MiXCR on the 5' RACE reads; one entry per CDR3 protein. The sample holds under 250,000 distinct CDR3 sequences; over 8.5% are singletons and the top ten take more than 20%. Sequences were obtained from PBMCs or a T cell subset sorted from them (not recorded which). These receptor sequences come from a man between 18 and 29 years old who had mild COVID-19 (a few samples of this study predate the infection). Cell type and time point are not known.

CDR3 bases: TGTGCCTGCCAATCGGAAAGGGGGCCTACCTACGAGCAGTACGTC. Translation gives CACQSERGPTYEQYV. The rearrangement joins TRBV2 to TRBJ2-7; TRBD1 matches 7 bases. After removal of 11 bases from V and 2 bases from J, the junction contained 15 bases not matched to a gene. This CDR3 region has 15 residues. Germline loops: CDR1 SNHLY, CDR2 FYNNEI.

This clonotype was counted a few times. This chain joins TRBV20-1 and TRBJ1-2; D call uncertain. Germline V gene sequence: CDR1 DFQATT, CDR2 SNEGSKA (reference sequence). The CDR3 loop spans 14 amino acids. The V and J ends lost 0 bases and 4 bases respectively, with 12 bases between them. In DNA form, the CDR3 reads TGCAGTGCTAGAGATCAACGGCGGAGCTATGGCTACACCTTC. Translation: CSARDQRRSYGYTF.

CDR3 sequence reads: CSAPGVNTDTQYF. CDR3 DNA sequence: TGCAGCGCCCCGGGGGTAAACACAGATACGCAGTATTTT. The V gene is TRBV29-1, the J gene TRBJ2-3, with TRBD2 as a possible D gene (6 bases). Germline V lookup: CDR1 SQVTM, CDR2 ANQGSEA. This CDR3 region has 13 residues. Trimming shortened V by 7 bases and J by 2 bases, and 13 bases separated the two germline ends.

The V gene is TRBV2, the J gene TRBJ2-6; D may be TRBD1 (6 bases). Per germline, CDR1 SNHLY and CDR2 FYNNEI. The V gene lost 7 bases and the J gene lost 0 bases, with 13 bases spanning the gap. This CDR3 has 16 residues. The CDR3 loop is CASNLQGNSGANVLTF. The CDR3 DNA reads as TGTGCCAGCAACCTCCAGGGGAACTCTGGGGCCAACGTCCTGACTTTC.

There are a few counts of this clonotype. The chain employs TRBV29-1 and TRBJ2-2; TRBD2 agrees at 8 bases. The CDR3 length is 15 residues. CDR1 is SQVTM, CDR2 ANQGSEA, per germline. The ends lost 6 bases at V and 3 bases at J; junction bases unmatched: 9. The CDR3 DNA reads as TGCAGCGTCCCTCTAGCGGGTGTGGACACCGGGGAGCTGTTTTTT. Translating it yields CSVPLAGVDTGELFF.

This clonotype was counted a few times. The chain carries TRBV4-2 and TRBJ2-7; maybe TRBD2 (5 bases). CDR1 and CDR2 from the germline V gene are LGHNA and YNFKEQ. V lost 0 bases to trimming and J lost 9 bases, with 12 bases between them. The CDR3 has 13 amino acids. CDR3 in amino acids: CASSQDLRAPQYV. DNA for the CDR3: TGTGCCAGCAGCCAAGACCTGCGGGCTCCGCAGTACGTC.

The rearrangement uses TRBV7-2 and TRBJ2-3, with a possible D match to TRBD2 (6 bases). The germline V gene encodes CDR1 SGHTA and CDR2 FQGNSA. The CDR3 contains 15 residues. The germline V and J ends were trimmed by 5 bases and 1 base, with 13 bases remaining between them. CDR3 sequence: CASSPRWGGTDTQYF. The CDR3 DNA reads TGTGCCAGCAGCCCCAGGTGGGGGGGCACAGATACGCAGTATTTT. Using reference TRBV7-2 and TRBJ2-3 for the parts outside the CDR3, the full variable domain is GAGVSQSPSNKVTEKGKDVELRCDPISGHTALYWYRQSLGQGLEFLIYFQGNSAPDKSGLPSDRFSAERTGGSVSTLTIQRTQQEDSAVYLCASSPRWGGTDTQYFGPGTRLTVL.

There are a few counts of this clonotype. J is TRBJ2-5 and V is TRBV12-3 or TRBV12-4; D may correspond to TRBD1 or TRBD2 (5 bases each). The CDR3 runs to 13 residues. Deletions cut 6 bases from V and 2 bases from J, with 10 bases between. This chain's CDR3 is CASRRDGQETQYF. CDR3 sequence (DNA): TGTGCCAGCAGAAGGGACGGTCAAGAGACCCAGTACTTC.

CDR3 nucleotides: TGTGCCAGCAGCCCGGGCCGGGGAAACCCGCGGGAAAAACTGTTTTTT. It encodes CASSPGRGNPREKLFF. The gene calls are TRBV5-4 and TRBJ1-4; D is uncertain. The CDR3 sequence is 16 residues long. CDR1 and CDR2 from the germline V gene are SGHNT and YYREEE (reference sequence). V lost 4 bases and J 8 bases, leaving 21 bases between the germline ends.

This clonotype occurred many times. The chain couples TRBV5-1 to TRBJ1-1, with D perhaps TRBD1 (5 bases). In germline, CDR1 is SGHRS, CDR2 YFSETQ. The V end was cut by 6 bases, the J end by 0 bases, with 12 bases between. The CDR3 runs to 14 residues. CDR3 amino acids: CASIRDLLNTEAFF. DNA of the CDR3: TGCGCCAGCATCCGGGACCTACTGAACACTGAAGCTTTCTTT.

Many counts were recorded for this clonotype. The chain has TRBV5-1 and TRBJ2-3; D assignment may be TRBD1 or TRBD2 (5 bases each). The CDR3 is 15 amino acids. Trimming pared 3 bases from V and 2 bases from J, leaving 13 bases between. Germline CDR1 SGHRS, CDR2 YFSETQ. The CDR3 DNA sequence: TGCGCCAGCAGCTGGACCTCCGGGACCACAGATACGCAGTATTTT. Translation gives CASSWTSGTTDTQYF.

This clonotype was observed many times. The CDR3 spells CASSLQIGELFF. The DNA of the CDR3 is TGTGCCAGTAGTCTTCAAATCGGGGAGCTGTTTTTT. The chain combines TRBV19 with TRBJ2-2; no clear D gene. The germline V gene has CDR1 LNHDA and CDR2 SQIVND (reference sequence). The CDR3 totals 12 residues. V lost 5 bases to trimming and J lost 7 bases, with 8 bases between them.

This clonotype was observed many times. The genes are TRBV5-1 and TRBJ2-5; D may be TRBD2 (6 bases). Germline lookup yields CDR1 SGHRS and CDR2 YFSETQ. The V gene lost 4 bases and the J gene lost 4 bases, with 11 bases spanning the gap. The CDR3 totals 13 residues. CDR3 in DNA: TGCGCCAGCAGCCCGGGGACTGCAGAGACCCAGTACTTC. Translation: CASSPGTAETQYF.

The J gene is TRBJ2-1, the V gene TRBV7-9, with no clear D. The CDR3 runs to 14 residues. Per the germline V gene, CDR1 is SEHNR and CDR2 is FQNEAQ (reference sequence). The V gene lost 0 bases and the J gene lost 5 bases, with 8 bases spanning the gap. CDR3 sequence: CASSLASSNNEQFF. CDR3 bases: TGTGCCAGCAGCTTAGCAAGCAGCAACAATGAGCAGTTCTTC.

CDR3 protein: CASSQDRGGANEQFF. The DNA for the CDR3 is TGTGCCAGCAGCCAAGATCGCGGGGGGGCCAATGAGCAGTTCTTC. V usage is TRBV3-1 and J usage is TRBJ2-1; 9 nucleotides agree with TRBD2. The germline gives CDR1 LGHDT, CDR2 YNNKEL (reference sequence). CDR3 length: 15 residues. V lost 0 bases, J lost 6 bases, and 3 bases stayed unmatched.